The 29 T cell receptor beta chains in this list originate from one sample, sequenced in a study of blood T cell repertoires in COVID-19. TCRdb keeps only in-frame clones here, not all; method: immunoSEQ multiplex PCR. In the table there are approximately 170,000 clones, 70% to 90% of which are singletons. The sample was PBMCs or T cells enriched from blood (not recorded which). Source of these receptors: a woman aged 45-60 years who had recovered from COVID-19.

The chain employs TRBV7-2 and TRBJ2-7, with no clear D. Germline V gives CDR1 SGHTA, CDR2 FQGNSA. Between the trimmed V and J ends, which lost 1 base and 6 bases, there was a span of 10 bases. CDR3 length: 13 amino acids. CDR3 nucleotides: TGTGCCAGCAGCTTAGGGCTAGGATCCGAGCAGTACGTC. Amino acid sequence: CASSLGLGSEQYV.

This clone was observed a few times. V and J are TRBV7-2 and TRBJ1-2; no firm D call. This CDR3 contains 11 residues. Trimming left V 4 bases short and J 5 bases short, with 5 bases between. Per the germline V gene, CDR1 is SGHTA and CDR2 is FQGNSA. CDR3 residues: CASSYYYGYTF. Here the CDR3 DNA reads TGTGCCAGCAGCTACTATTATGGCTACACCTTC.

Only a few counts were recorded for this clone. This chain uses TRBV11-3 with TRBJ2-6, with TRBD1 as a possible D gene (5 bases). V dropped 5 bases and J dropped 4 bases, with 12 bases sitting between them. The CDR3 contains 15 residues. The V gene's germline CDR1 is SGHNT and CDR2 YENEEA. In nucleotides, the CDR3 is TGTGCCAGCAGCAGTGAAGGGGTCGGGGCCAACGTCCTGACTTTC. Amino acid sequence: CASSSEGVGANVLTF.

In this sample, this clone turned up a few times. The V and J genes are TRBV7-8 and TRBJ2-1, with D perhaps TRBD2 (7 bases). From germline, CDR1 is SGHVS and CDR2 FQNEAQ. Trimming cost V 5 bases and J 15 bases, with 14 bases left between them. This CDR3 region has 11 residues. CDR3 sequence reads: CASSLQRDTFF. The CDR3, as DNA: TGTGCCAGCAGCCTTCAGCGGGACACGTTCTTC.

In DNA form, the CDR3 reads TGTGCCAGCAGGCCCCAACCGGGACAGGCCTACGAGCAGTACGTC. This translates into CASRPQPGQAYEQYV. V gene TRBV27 combines with J gene TRBJ2-7; 8 bases are shared with TRBD1. Losses at the gene ends were 6 bases for V and 2 bases for J; bases not matched to a gene: 9. This CDR3 comprises 15 residues. Germline V lookup: CDR1 MNHEY, CDR2 SMNVEV (reference sequence).

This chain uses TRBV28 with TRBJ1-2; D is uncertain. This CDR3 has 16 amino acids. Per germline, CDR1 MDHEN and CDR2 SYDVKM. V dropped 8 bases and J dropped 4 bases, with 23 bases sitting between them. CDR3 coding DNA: TGTGCCAGCCTCCCCCCCCTTCCCCGCAGTCCCTATGGCTACACCTTC. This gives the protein CASLPPLPRSPYGYTF.

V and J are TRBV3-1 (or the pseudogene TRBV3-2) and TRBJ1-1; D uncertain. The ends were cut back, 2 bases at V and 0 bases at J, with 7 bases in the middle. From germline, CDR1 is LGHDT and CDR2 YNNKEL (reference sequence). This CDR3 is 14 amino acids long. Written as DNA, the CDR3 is TGTGCCAGCAGCCAACGTTTAATGAACACTGAAGCTTTCTTT. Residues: CASSQRLMNTEAFF.

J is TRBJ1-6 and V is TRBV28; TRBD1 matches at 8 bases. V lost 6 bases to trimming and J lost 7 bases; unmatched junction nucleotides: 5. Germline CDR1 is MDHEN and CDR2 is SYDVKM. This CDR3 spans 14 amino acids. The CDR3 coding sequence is TGTGCCAGCAGGCGGACAGGGTACAATTCACCCCTCCACTTT. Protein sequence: CASRRTGYNSPLHF.

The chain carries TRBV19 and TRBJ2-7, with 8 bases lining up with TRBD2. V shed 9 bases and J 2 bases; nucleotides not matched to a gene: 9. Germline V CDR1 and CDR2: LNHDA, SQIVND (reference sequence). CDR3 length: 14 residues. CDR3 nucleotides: TGTGCCAGAAGGAGAGGGCGGGGGGCCTACGAGCAGTACGTC. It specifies CARRRGRGAYEQYV.

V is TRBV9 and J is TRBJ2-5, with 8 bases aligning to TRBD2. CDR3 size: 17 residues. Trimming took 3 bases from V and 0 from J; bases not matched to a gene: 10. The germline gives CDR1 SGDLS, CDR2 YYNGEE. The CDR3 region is CASSGGGLAVYQETQYF. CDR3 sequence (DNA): TGTGCCAGCAGCGGGGGTGGACTAGCAGTTTACCAAGAGACCCAGTACTTC.

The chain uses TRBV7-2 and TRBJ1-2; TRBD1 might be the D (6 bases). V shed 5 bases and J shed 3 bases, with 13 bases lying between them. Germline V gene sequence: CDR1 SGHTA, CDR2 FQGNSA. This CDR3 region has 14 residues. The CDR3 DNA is TGTGCCAGCAGCCCTTGGACAGATTACTATGGCTACACCTTC. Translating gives CASSPWTDYYGYTF.

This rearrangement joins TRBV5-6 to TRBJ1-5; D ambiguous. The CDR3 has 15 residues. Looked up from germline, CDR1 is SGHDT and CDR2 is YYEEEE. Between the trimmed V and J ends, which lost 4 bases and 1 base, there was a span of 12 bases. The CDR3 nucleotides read TGTGCCAGCAGCCCTTGGTCGGGGAGCAATCAGCCCCAGCATTTT. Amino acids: CASSPWSGSNQPQHF.

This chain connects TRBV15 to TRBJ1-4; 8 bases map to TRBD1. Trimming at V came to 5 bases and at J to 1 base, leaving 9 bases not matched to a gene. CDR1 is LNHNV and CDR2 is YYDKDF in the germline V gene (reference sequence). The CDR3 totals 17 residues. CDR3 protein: CATSGTDRAGTNEKLFF. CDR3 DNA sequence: TGTGCCACCAGCGGGACGGACAGGGCCGGAACTAATGAAAAACTGTTTTTT. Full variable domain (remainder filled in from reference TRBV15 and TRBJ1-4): DAMVIQNPRYQVTQFGKPVTLSCSQTLNHNVMYWYQQKSSQAPKLLFHYYDKDFNNEADTPDNFQSRRPNTSFCFLDIRSPGLGDTAMYLCATSGTDRAGTNEKLFFGSGTQLSVL.

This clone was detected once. The CDR3 nucleotides read TGTGCCAGCAGTGACTCTGTCGCGAACACCGGGGAGCTGTTTTTT. The encoded protein is CASSDSVANTGELFF. The V and J genes are TRBV6-4 and TRBJ2-2; no definite D call. CDR1 and CDR2 (germline): MRHNA, SNTAGT. The CDR3 sequence is 15 residues long. V was clipped by 0 bases and J by 0 bases, with 5 bases between them.

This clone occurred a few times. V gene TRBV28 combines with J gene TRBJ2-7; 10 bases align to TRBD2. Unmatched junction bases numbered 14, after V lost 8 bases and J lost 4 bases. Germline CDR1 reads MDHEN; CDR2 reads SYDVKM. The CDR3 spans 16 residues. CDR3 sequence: CASGRAGGTSEYEQYV. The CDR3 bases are TGTGCCAGCGGACGAGCCGGTGGGACTAGCGAGTACGAGCAGTACGTC.

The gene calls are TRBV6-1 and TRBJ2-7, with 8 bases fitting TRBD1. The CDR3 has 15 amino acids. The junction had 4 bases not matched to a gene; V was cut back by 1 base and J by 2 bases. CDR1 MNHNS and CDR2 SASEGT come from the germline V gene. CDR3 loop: CASSEGTGTPYEQYV. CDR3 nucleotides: TGTGCCAGCAGTGAAGGGACAGGGACCCCCTACGAGCAGTACGTC.

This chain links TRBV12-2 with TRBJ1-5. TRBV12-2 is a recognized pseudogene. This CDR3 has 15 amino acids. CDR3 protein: CASRLDVGSNQPQHF. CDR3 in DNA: TGTGCAAGTCGCTTAGACGTCGGTAGCAATCAGCCCCAGCATTTT.

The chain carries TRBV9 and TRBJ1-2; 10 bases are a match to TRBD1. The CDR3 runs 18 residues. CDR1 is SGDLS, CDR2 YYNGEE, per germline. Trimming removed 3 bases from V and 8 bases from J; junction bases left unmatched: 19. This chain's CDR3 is CASSATGGTGVLQGGYTF. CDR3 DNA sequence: TGTGCCAGCAGCGCCACAGGGGGGACAGGGGTATTGCAAGGCGGCTACACCTTC.

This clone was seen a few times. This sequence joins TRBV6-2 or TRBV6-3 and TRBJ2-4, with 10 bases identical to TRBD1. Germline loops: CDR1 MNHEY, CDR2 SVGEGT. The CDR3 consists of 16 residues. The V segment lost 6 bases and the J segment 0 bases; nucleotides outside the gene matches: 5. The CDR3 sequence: CASSPDRGLAKNIQYF. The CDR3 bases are TGTGCCAGCAGCCCAGACAGGGGGCTAGCCAAAAACATTCAGTACTTC.

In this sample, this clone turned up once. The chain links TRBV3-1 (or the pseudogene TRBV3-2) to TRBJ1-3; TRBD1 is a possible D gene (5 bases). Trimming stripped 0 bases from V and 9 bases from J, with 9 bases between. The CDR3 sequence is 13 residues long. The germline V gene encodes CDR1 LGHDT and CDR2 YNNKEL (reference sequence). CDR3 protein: CASSQEGGGTIYF. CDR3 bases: TGTGCCAGCAGCCAAGAGGGCGGGGGCACCATATATTTT.

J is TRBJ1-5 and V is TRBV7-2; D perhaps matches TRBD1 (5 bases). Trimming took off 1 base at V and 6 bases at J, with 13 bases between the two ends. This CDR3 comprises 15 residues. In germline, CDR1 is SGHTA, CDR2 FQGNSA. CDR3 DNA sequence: TGTGCCAGCAGCTTAGTAACGCAGGGAGGTCAGCCCCAGCATTTT. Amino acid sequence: CASSLVTQGGQPQHF.

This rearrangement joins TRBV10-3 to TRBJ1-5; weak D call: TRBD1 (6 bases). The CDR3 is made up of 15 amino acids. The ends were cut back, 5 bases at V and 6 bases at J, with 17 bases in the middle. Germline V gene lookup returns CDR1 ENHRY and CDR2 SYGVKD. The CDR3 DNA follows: TGTGCCATCAGTTTATCAGGGGATTGGGGTCAGCCCCAGCATTTT. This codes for CAISLSGDWGQPQHF.

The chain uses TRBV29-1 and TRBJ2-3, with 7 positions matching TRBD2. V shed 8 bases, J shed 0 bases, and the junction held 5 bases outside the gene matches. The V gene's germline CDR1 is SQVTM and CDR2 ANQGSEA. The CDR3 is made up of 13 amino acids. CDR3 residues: CSSTSASTDTQYF. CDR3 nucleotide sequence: TGCAGCTCCACTAGCGCTAGCACAGATACGCAGTATTTT.

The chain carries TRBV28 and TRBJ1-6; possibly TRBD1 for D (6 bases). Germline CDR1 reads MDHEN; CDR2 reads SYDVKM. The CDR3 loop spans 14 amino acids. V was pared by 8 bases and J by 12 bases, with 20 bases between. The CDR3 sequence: CASSNLQGQGPLHF. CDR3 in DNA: TGTGCCAGCTCTAATCTCCAGGGGCAGGGACCCCTCCACTTT.

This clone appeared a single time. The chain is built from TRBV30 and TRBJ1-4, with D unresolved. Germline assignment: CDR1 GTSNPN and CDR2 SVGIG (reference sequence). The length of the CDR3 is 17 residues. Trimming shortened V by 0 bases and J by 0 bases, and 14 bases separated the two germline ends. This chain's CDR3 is CAWSVLRQMSTNEKLFF. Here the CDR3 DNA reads TGTGCCTGGAGTGTACTACGGCAGATGTCAACTAATGAAAAACTGTTTTTT.

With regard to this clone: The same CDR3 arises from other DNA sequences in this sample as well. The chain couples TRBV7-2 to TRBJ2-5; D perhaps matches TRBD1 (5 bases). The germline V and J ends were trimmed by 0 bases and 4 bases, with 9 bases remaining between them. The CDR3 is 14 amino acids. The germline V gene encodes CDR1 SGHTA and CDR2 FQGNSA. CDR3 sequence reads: CASSLAGLGETQYF. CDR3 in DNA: TGTGCCAGCAGCTTAGCGGGGCTAGGAGAGACCCAGTACTTC.

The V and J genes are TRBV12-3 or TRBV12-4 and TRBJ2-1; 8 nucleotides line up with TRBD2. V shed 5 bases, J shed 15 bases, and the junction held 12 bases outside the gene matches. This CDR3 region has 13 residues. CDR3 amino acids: CASSPRRERERFF. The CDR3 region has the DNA TGTGCCAGCAGTCCCCGTAGGGAGCGGGAGAGGTTCTTC.

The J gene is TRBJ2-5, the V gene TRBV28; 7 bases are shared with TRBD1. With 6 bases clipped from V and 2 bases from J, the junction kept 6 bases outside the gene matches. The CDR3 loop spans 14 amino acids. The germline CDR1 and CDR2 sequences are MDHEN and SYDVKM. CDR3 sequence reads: CASSPGGRQETQYF. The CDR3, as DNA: TGTGCCAGCAGCCCAGGGGGACGGCAAGAGACCCAGTACTTC.

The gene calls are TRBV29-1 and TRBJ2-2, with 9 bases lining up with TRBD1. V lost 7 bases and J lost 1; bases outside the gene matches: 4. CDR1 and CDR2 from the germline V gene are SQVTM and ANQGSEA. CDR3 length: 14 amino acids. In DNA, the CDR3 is TGCAGCGCAAACAGGGGGCTGAACACCGGGGAGCTGTTTTTT. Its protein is CSANRGLNTGELFF.